Listed here are 25 T cell receptor beta chains from one sample, sequenced in a study of T-cell reconstitution after alpha-beta-depleted transplantation in children. Unique molecular identifiers were used in preparing the TCRbeta library. TCRdb used MiXCR to reprocess the PCR reads, holding one entry per CDR3 protein. The sample records fewer than 450,000 distinct CDR3 sequences, roughly 15% being singletons. Specimen: PBMCs, mostly from graft donor cells, collected 360 days after TCRalphabeta/CD19-depleted stem cell transplant. These receptor sequences come from a male patient between 2 and 9 years old who had a stem cell transplant for acute lymphoblastic leukemia, so the T cells may come from the graft donor.

This CDR3 reads CASSQESADNEQFF. DNA of the CDR3: TGTGCCAGCAGCCAAGAGTCGGCAGACAATGAGCAGTTCTTC. The chain uses TRBV4-2 and TRBJ2-1; D uncertain. Germline V lookup: CDR1 LGHNA, CDR2 YNFKEQ. CDR3 length equals 14 residues. Between the trimmed V and J ends, which lost 0 bases and 5 bases, there was a span of 8 bases.

Concerning this clonotype itself: This may stem from a read error, because a much larger clone lies one nucleotide away. V gene TRBV12-3 or TRBV12-4 combines with J gene TRBJ2-1; 9 bases fit TRBD2. The V and J ends lost 4 bases and 2 bases, in that order; junction bases with no gene match: 3. The CDR3 runs 15 residues. In nucleotides, the CDR3 is TGTGCCAGCAGTTATGGCGGGAGGGCCTACAATGAGCAGTTCTTC. The encoded protein is CASSYGGRAYNEQFF.

The table lists this clonotype with a few counts. The CDR3 DNA reads TGTGCCAGCAGTTTATGGGACAGGGTTCACGGGGAGCTGTTTTTT. Translated: CASSLWDRVHGELFF. This chain connects TRBV28 to TRBJ2-2; the match to TRBD1 covers 8 bases. Germline CDR1 and CDR2: MDHEN and SYDVKM. V dropped 0 bases and J dropped 7; count of bases not matched to a gene: 4. The CDR3 has 15 residues.

This clonotype came up many times. The chain has TRBV4-2 and TRBJ2-3; tentative D call: TRBD2 (6 bases). This CDR3 spans 17 amino acids. Trimming cost V 2 bases and J 3 bases, with 18 bases left between them. CDR1 is LGHNA and CDR2 is YNFKEQ in the germline V gene. As DNA, the CDR3 is TGTGCCAGCAGCCAACTTCATGGGGGAGGCGGGACAGATACGCAGTATTTT. Amino acid sequence: CASSQLHGGGGTDTQYF.

J is TRBJ2-2 and V is TRBV5-1, with D unclear. Germline V gene data show CDR1 as SGHRS and CDR2 as YFSETQ. This CDR3 has 16 amino acids. Trimming took 0 bases from V and 1 from J, leaving 10 bases between them. The chain's CDR3 is CASSLDVGLNTGELFF. CDR3 in DNA: TGCGCCAGCAGCTTGGATGTAGGATTGAACACCGGGGAGCTGTTTTTT.

The chain combines TRBV7-4 with TRBJ2-3, with 8 bases that match TRBD2. Trimming removed 5 bases from V and 13 bases from J; junction bases left unmatched: 14. Germline V gene lookup returns CDR1 SGHVT and CDR2 SQSDAQ. This CDR3 comprises 14 residues. The CDR3 sequence is CASSNLAGGGPEYF. In nucleotides, the CDR3 is TGTGCCAGCAGCAATCTGGCGGGGGGCGGTCCGGAGTATTTT.

The chain carries TRBV4-3 and TRBJ2-3, with 9 bases matching TRBD2. This CDR3 comprises 13 residues. Trimming removed 0 bases from V and 11 bases from J; junction bases left unmatched: 3. Germline CDR1 is LGHNA and CDR2 is YSLEER. The CDR3 here is CASSQEERGVQYF. The CDR3 bases are TGCGCCAGCAGCCAAGAGGAGCGGGGGGTGCAGTATTTT.

This chain connects TRBV7-3 to TRBJ2-3; 9 nucleotides line up with TRBD2. Per germline, CDR1 SGHTA and CDR2 FQGTGA. The CDR3 runs 15 residues. V shed 5 bases, J shed 1 base, and the junction held 4 bases outside the gene matches. The CDR3 is CASSMGLAGTDTQYF. The CDR3, as DNA: TGTGCCAGCAGCATGGGACTAGCTGGCACAGATACGCAGTATTTT. Together with reference TRBV7-3 and TRBJ2-3, the CDR3 gives the full variable domain: GAGVSQTPSNKVTEKGKYVELRCDPISGHTALYWYRQSLGQGPEFLIYFQGTGAADDSGLPNDRFFAVRPEGSVSTLKIQRTERGDSAVYLCASSMGLAGTDTQYFGPGTRLTVL.

V gene TRBV5-1 combines with J gene TRBJ2-1, with D possibly matching TRBD1 (7 bases). The CDR3 contains 19 residues. Trimming removed 0 bases at V and 3 bases at J, with 22 bases between. Germline loops: CDR1 SGHRS, CDR2 YFSETQ. The CDR3 spells CASSLDRGGRGTLYNEQFF. CDR3 DNA: TGCGCCAGCAGCTTGGACAGGGGAGGAAGGGGAACCCTCTACAATGAGCAGTTCTTC.

This clonotype has only a few counts. This CDR3 reads CSARGGLVAYEQYF. The CDR3 DNA follows: TGCAGTGCTAGAGGGGGACTAGTAGCCTACGAGCAGTACTTC. The chain is built from TRBV20-1 and TRBJ2-7, with 8 bases aligning to TRBD2. J gave up 2 bases and V 1 base, and 4 bases lay outside the gene matches. The CDR3 sequence is 14 residues long. CDR1 and CDR2 (germline): DFQATT, SNEGSKA (reference sequence).

The chain links TRBV29-1 to TRBJ2-7; TRBD1 is a possible D gene (5 bases). Germline V gives CDR1 SQVTM, CDR2 ANQGSEA. Between the trimmed V and J ends, which lost 3 bases and 1 base, there was a span of 22 bases. The CDR3 has 17 amino acids. CDR3 DNA: TGCAGCGTTGAGGTCCCCCCGACAGTGCCGTTTTCCTACGAGCAGTACTTC. It is translated as CSVEVPPTVPFSYEQYF.

V gene TRBV6-2 or TRBV6-3 combines with J gene TRBJ2-7, with 9 bases aligning to TRBD1. V trimming: 2 bases; J trimming: 1 base; junction bases outside the gene matches: 3. The CDR3 runs to 15 residues. Germline CDR1 reads MNHEY; CDR2 reads SVGEGT. The CDR3: CASSYRGTGSYEQYF. In DNA, the CDR3 is TGTGCCAGCAGTTACCGCGGGACAGGGTCCTACGAGCAGTACTTC.

This clonotype was counted a few times. The chain has TRBV20-1 and TRBJ2-1; 8 nucleotides align to TRBD1. The length of the CDR3 is 15 residues. Germline V lookup: CDR1 DFQATT, CDR2 SNEGSKA (reference sequence). V dropped 3 bases and J dropped 3; count of bases not matched to a gene: 7. CDR3 sequence reads: CSARGLDRVYNEQFF. CDR3 sequence (DNA): TGCAGTGCTAGGGGTCTGGACAGGGTCTACAATGAGCAGTTCTTC.

The chain employs TRBV20-1 and TRBJ2-1; D ambiguous. The CDR3 runs to 14 residues. V was pared by 7 bases and J by 9 bases, with 22 bases between. CDR1 DFQATT and CDR2 SNEGSKA come from the germline V gene (reference sequence). CDR3 sequence: CSGRARYGGIEQFF. The CDR3 DNA follows: TGCAGTGGCCGGGCCCGTTACGGTGGTATTGAGCAGTTCTTC.

This clonotype showed up just a few times. The chain combines TRBV4-2 with TRBJ2-3; 9 bases align to TRBD2. CDR1 and CDR2 from the germline V gene are LGHNA and YNFKEQ. CDR3 length equals 17 residues. The ends lost 4 bases at V and 6 bases at J; junction bases unmatched: 14. CDR3 amino acids: CASSPHYATSGGDTQYF. DNA for the CDR3: TGTGCCAGCAGCCCCCACTACGCGACTAGCGGAGGGGATACGCAGTATTTT.

This chain joins TRBV6-1 and TRBJ2-7, with TRBD2 identical over 7 bases. With V trimmed by 8 bases and J by 2 bases, 6 bases remained unmatched. Germline CDR1 is MNHNS and CDR2 is SASEGT. CDR3 length equals 13 residues. This CDR3 reads CASVAAGAYEQYF. CDR3 in DNA: TGTGCCAGCGTCGCGGCGGGAGCCTACGAGCAGTACTTC.

This clonotype was counted a few times. The chain couples TRBV20-1 to TRBJ2-7, with D perhaps matching TRBD2 (6 bases). V lost 2 bases to trimming and J lost 4 bases, with 18 bases between them. Germline lookup yields CDR1 DFQATT and CDR2 SNEGSKA (reference sequence). The CDR3 extends over 15 amino acids. CDR3 amino acids: CSARPSTGGIYEQYF. CDR3 nucleotides: TGCAGTGCTAGACCCTCGACTGGCGGGATATACGAGCAGTACTTC.

This clonotype has a handful of counts. The V gene is TRBV25-1, the J gene TRBJ2-1; D gene uncertain. Germline values: CDR1 MGHDK, CDR2 SYGVNS. The CDR3 loop spans 15 amino acids. V dropped 2 bases and J dropped 0 bases, with 8 bases sitting between them. CDR3 DNA: TGTGCCAGCAGTGAAGAGTGGAGCTCCTACAATGAGCAGTTCTTC. It encodes CASSEEWSSYNEQFF.

The V and J genes are TRBV4-2 and TRBJ2-7; no reliable D call. The CDR3 runs to 13 residues. Trimming took off 2 bases at V and 3 bases at J, with 8 bases between the two ends. Germline V lookup: CDR1 LGHNA, CDR2 YNFKEQ. In DNA, the CDR3 is TGTGCCAGCAGCCAAAATACCCACTACGAGCAGTACTTC. It codes for CASSQNTHYEQYF.

This clonotype was seen repeatedly, ten times or more. This chain links TRBV2 with TRBJ2-4, with TRBD2 matching over 14 bases. Germline-derived CDR1 and CDR2 are SNHLY and FYNNEI. This CDR3 has 14 amino acids. The J segment lost 10 bases and the V segment lost 4 bases, leaving 3 bases of the junction unmatched. In nucleotides, the CDR3 is TGTGCCAGCAGTGGAGGACTAGCGGGAGGAATTCAGTACTTC. It specifies CASSGGLAGGIQYF.

This clonotype was detected ten times or more. This sequence joins TRBV20-1 and TRBJ2-7; the match to TRBD2 covers 7 bases. Trimming cost V 4 bases and J 0 bases; bases outside gene matches: 3. The germline V gene has CDR1 DFQATT and CDR2 SNEGSKA (reference sequence). CDR3 size: 13 residues. CDR3 loop: CSAIRDYSYEQYF. The CDR3 nucleotides read TGCAGTGCTATCCGGGACTACTCCTACGAGCAGTACTTC.

This clonotype appeared many times. The V gene is TRBV24-1, the J gene TRBJ2-2; TRBD1 matches 9 bases. The germline gives CDR1 KGHDR, CDR2 SFDVKD. CDR3 size: 16 residues. After removal of 4 bases from V and 6 bases from J, the junction contained 8 bases not matched to a gene. The CDR3 protein is CATSDAGTGSAGELFF. DNA for the CDR3: TGTGCCACCAGTGACGCCGGGACAGGGTCGGCCGGGGAGCTGTTTTTT.

This clonotype was seen at least ten times. This sequence joins TRBV29-1 and TRBJ2-4, with D perhaps matching TRBD1 (6 bases). Germline CDR1 is SQVTM and CDR2 is ANQGSEA. The CDR3 is 12 residues long. Trimming left V 7 bases short and J 8 bases short, with 15 bases between. CDR3 sequence: CSATEGEYIQYF. The CDR3 DNA is TGCAGCGCTACCGAGGGGGAATACATTCAGTACTTC.

The gene calls are TRBV7-2 and TRBJ2-7; D is unresolved. The CDR3 extends over 13 amino acids. Germline loops: CDR1 SGHTA, CDR2 FQGNSA. V lost 0 bases and J 4 bases, leaving 7 bases between the germline ends. This chain's CDR3 is CASSLASRYEQYF. The DNA of the CDR3 is TGTGCCAGCAGCTTAGCTAGTAGATACGAGCAGTACTTC.

This clonotype was recorded a few times. The rearrangement uses TRBV20-1 and TRBJ1-5; 7 bases match TRBD1. This CDR3 region has 16 residues. Germline trimming cut 0 bases from V and 0 bases from J; bases unmatched to any gene: 5. The germline gives CDR1 DFQATT, CDR2 SNEGSKA (reference sequence). The CDR3 bases are TGCAGTGCTAGAGATGGGGACAGTTATAGCAATCAGCCCCAGCATTTT. Protein sequence: CSARDGDSYSNQPQHF.